This entry lists 15 T cell receptor beta chains sequenced from one sample in a study of technical replicates of blood from a few donors. Sequenced by immunoSEQ multiplex PCR; TCRdb stores in-frame clones only, minus some. The repertoire holds around 93,000 clones, with roughly 95% as singletons. Sample: T cells isolated from PBMCs. The receptors were sampled from a human donor in good health.

The J gene is TRBJ2-4, the V gene TRBV28, with a weak D call TRBD1 (5 bases). CDR1 and CDR2 (germline): MDHEN, SYDVKM. The V end lost 6 bases, the J end lost 0 bases, and 9 bases lay between the germline ends. The length of the CDR3 is 14 residues. The CDR3 DNA reads as TGTGCCAGCAGACTGACAGTAGCCAAAAACATTCAGTACTTC. It encodes CASRLTVAKNIQYF. The entire variable domain, with the rest obtained from reference TRBV28 and TRBJ2-4, is as follows: DVKVTQSSRYLVKRTGEKVFLECVQDMDHENMFWYRQDPGLGLRLIYFSYDVKMKEKGDIPEGYSVSREKKERFSLILESASTNQTSMYLCASRLTVAKNIQYFGAGTRLSVL.

V and J are TRBV19 and TRBJ2-1, with 9 bases identical to TRBD2. J gave up 4 bases and V 6 bases, and 7 bases lay outside the gene matches. The CDR3 contains 15 residues. CDR1 is LNHDA and CDR2 is SQIVND in the germline V gene (reference sequence). CDR3 in DNA: TGTGCCAGTAGGCCGACTAGCGGAACTTACAATGAGCAGTTCTTC. Translating gives CASRPTSGTYNEQFF.

The chain uses TRBV5-1 and TRBJ2-7, with 8 bases identical to TRBD2. The CDR3 is made up of 12 amino acids. CDR1 SGHRS and CDR2 YFSETQ come from the germline V gene. J was trimmed by 6 bases and V by 5 bases; bases with no gene match: 4. In DNA form, the CDR3 reads TGCGCCAGCAGGGCCGGGACTAGCGAGCAGTACTTC. Protein sequence: CASRAGTSEQYF. The full variable domain, completed using reference TRBV5-1 and TRBJ2-7, is KAGVTQTPRYLIKTRGQQVTLSCSPISGHRSVSWYQQTPGQGLQFLFEYFSETQRNKGNFPGRFSGRQFSNSRSEMNVSTLELGDSALYLCASRAGTSEQYFGPGTRLTVT.

The V gene is TRBV14, the J gene TRBJ2-7; D is possibly TRBD1 (6 bases). Trimming removed 3 bases at V and 1 base at J, with 10 bases between. The V gene's germline CDR1 is SGHDN and CDR2 FVKESK. This CDR3 contains 14 residues. The CDR3 DNA follows: TGTGCCAGCAGCCAGATTGGACAGTCCTACGAGCAGTACTTC. Encoded protein: CASSQIGQSYEQYF.

The J gene is TRBJ2-1, the V gene TRBV4-1; TRBD2 matches 9 bases. V lost 5 bases and J lost 8; bases outside the gene matches: 16. CDR3 length equals 17 residues. Germline V gene data show CDR1 as MGHRA and CDR2 as YSYEKL. Here the CDR3 reads CASSETGSGSMLDEQFF. The DNA of the CDR3 is TGCGCCAGCAGCGAAACCGGTAGCGGGAGTATGTTGGATGAGCAGTTCTTC.

The rearrangement uses TRBV6-6 and TRBJ2-1; D possibly corresponds to TRBD2 (7 bases). Germline CDR1 MNHNY, CDR2 SVGAGI (reference sequence). This CDR3 has 15 residues. Trimming removed 7 bases from V and 5 bases from J, with 18 bases in between. Here the CDR3 reads CASTLGGTINNEQFF. The CDR3 DNA follows: TGTGCCAGCACTCTAGGGGGGACTATCAACAATGAGCAGTTCTTC.

This chain uses TRBV6-5 with TRBJ1-3; D is uncertain. The CDR3 contains 13 residues. The germline V gene has CDR1 MNHEY and CDR2 SVGAGI. Trimming pared 4 bases from V and 0 bases from J, leaving 4 bases between. The CDR3, as DNA: TGTGCCAGCAGTTCTCTCTCTGGAAACACCATATATTTT. This encodes CASSSLSGNTIYF.

The chain uses TRBV6-5 and TRBJ2-7; possibly TRBD1 for D (6 bases). This CDR3 has 15 amino acids. Per germline, CDR1 MNHEY and CDR2 SVGAGI. V shed 5 bases and J shed 4 bases, with 18 bases lying between them. DNA of the CDR3: TGTGCCAGCAGTCGTGATTGGGGGCAGGGATACGAGCAGTACTTC. Its translation is CASSRDWGQGYEQYF.

This chain joins TRBV4-1 and TRBJ1-6, with D possibly being TRBD1 (6 bases). Trimming pared 1 base from V and 10 bases from J, leaving 17 bases between. Germline values: CDR1 MGHRA, CDR2 YSYEKL. CDR3 size: 16 residues. The CDR3 loop reads CASSQVLGQGRSPLHF. DNA for the CDR3: TGCGCCAGCAGCCAAGTACTTGGTCAGGGGCGGTCACCCCTCCACTTT.

Details on this clone: Other nucleotide sequences from this sample produce the same CDR3. The genes are TRBV28 and TRBJ2-7; TRBD1 matches 8 bases. CDR3 length: 14 amino acids. The trim removed 4 bases at V and 3 bases at J, leaving 5 bases unmatched. In germline, CDR1 is MDHEN, CDR2 SYDVKM. CDR3: CASSSGQGIYEQYF. CDR3 DNA: TGTGCCAGCAGTTCCGGACAGGGTATCTACGAGCAGTACTTC.

This chain connects TRBV9 to TRBJ1-1, with 7 nucleotides matching TRBD1. Germline CDR1 is SGDLS and CDR2 is YYNGEE. The CDR3 runs 16 residues. Trimming cost V 6 bases and J 1 base; bases outside gene matches: 12. The CDR3 coding sequence is TGTGCCAGCACGCCTTTCGCCGGGACAGCGAACACTGAAGCTTTCTTT. This gives the protein CASTPFAGTANTEAFF.

The V call is TRBV9, the J call TRBJ2-3, with TRBD2 matching 10 bases. CDR1 is SGDLS and CDR2 is YYNGEE in the germline V gene. The CDR3 totals 17 residues. Germline trimming cut 4 bases from V and 4 bases from J; bases unmatched to any gene: 12. CDR3 sequence: CASSPLRAGGLADTQYF. In DNA, the CDR3 is TGTGCCAGCAGCCCCCTGAGAGCGGGAGGGCTGGCAGATACGCAGTATTTT.

This sequence joins TRBV7-9 and TRBJ1-5; no definite D call. The germline V gene has CDR1 SEHNR and CDR2 FQNEAQ (reference sequence). The CDR3 has 12 residues. The ends were cut back, 4 bases at V and 5 bases at J, with 6 bases in the middle. The CDR3 bases are TGTGCCAGCAGCTCAAGAGATCAGCCCCAGCATTTT. As protein: CASSSRDQPQHF.

This clone was seen once. V usage is TRBV4-1 and J usage is TRBJ2-3; the D is unclear. The CDR3 extends over 15 amino acids. Trimming shortened V by 2 bases and J by 1 base, and 10 bases separated the two germline ends. The germline gives CDR1 MGHRA, CDR2 YSYEKL. CDR3 in DNA: TGCGCCAGCAGCCAAATCCTATCCGGCACAGATACGCAGTATTTT. Protein product: CASSQILSGTDTQYF.

This rearrangement joins TRBV18 to TRBJ1-1; D gene ambiguous. CDR1 and CDR2 (germline): KGHSH, LQKENI. V was clipped by 2 bases and J by 1 base, with 5 bases between them. The CDR3 sequence is 13 residues long. Here the CDR3 reads CASSPMANTEAFF. For the CDR3, the DNA is TGTGCCAGCTCACCAATGGCGAACACTGAAGCTTTCTTT.